This TCR beta chain emerged from a study of human T cells and chemical hapten exposure listed by TCRdb under 2021. Context from the whole study: For sensitization, 2% DPC in acetone was applied to an approximately 2 cm by approximately 2 cm area of upper inner arm skin. Blood samples were taken from patients before sensitization (week 0) and at 2, 6 and about 24 weeks after DPC sensitization. Throughout the study period of about 25 weeks, patients also received therapeutic DPC doses to the scalp every week. Most of the patients in the cohort were female, and the cohort covered alopecia areata with under or over 50% scalp involvement, alopecia totalis and alopecia universalis. Patch testing was done on the upper back using Finn chambers containing 0.01% DPC, and results were scored after 6 days according to International Contact Dermatitis Research Group standards. In alopecia patients, the study followed how the peripheral blood TCR repertoire changed in vivo over primary and secondary sensitization to diphenylcyclopropenone (DPC), a hapten. Libraries were pooled for sequencing, and variation in per-sample TCR yields was attributed mainly to small differences in library volumes within the pool. Blood for TCR sequencing was provided by twenty-nine alopecia patients at one to four time points (pre-sensitization, 2, 6 and 24 weeks).

Overall study outcomes, separate from this receptor: Alopecia, a presumed autoimmune disease, was present in all patients, so the immune response of the patients might differ from that of healthy individuals. The number of PT1 expanded TCRs positively correlated with patch test score, significant at thresholds 8, 16 and 32 but not 4. No change with DPC sensitization was found in the number of TCRs above 1 in 1000 frequency, and no evidence of global repertoire structure alterations was found. After repeated subsampling, the strength of the expansion versus patch-test correlation and the threshold at which it became significant changed. Significantly more large CDR3 similarity clusters were formed by expanded TCRs than by pre-sensitization or healthy control sets, consistent with antigen-driven responses.

The method behind the library was RACE. The sample was run on a NextSeq 500. During library preparation, unique molecular identifiers were attached to individual cDNA molecules so that TCRs could be counted quantitatively and reproducibly. Each blood RNA sample was used to sequence both TCR alpha and TCR beta chains. The paper's data handling went like this. A median of around 100,000 TCRs per sample was observed, with a range of about 20,000 to 690,600. V, J and CDR3 annotation of the TCR reads was carried out using the Decombinator software suite. For PS versus PT1 abundance plots, all samples were subsampled to the same number of TCRs (28,000). TCRs were defined as expanded if absent before sensitization and observed at least eight times at the 2-week time point. Through fastp at Q25 and MiXCR, TCRdb rebuilt clones from the public reads, retaining in-frame beta chains. Each entry is one CDR3 protein sequence, shown with its most common DNA and genes. The V and J calls reflect TCRdb's pipeline rather than the authors' work. This sample gives 210,000 or so distinct CDR3 sequences in total; 20% to 25% of them show up just once. Clones ranked in the top ten supply roughly 2.5% of the sample.

This clonotype was seen many times. There is no known antigen for this receptor. No qualities accompany the bases; no much larger clone lies one base away. This sample's time point label indicates: patch test 3, about 24 weeks after DPC sensitization. The sample's treatment or condition, from its label and the paper: therapeutic diphenylcyclopropenone sensitization with weekly scalp DPC. At each patch-test visit, blood was drawn before the patch test was applied. Patients were eligible if aged 18 to 70, diagnosed with alopecia and judged suitable for DPC therapy, and pregnant patients were excluded. Total RNA was isolated from unfractionated whole blood collected in Tempus Blood RNA tubes. The receptor's source is a woman aged 40 to 55 with alopecia areata. Some clones in this sample may be carry-over from other donors' samples. The sequencing used whole blood, collected in connection with sensitization to the hapten diphenylcyclopropenone (DPC).

The nucleotides are TGTGCCAGCAGCCGGACAGGAACACAAGAGACCCAGTACTTC. Translated, it gives CASSRTGTQETQYF. The chain is assembled from TRBV7-2 and TRBJ2-5; 7 bases in between match TRBD1. CDR1 and CDR2 (SGHTA, FQGNSA) derive from the germline V gene. The CDR3 goes from the cysteine to the phenylalanine over 14 residues. Just the 42-base CDR3 DNA is kept, in frame starting at base 1. Here V drops 5 bases and J drops 2 bases, and the junction holds 5 bases not matched to any gene.